The 5 T cell receptor beta chains presented below share a single source sample, sequenced in a study of T cell responses to AZD1222 COVID-19 vaccine. Profiling relied on immunoSEQ multiplex PCR, and the TCRdb table lists in-frame clones only, not all of them. The sample carries approximately 120,000 clones, about nine tenths recorded once. Sequenced material: peripheral blood, taken on day 0 of AZD1222 vaccination. The receptor set was obtained from an adult in good health.

J is TRBJ1-1 and V is TRBV3-1 (or the pseudogene TRBV3-2); D is perhaps TRBD1 (5 bases). CDR3 length: 15 amino acids. Between the trimmed V and J ends, which lost 1 base and 5 bases, there was a span of 14 bases. Germline V gene data show CDR1 as LGHDT and CDR2 as YNNKEL (reference sequence). CDR3 region: CASSQGWGTWTEAFF. In nucleotides, the CDR3 is TGTGCCAGCAGCCAAGGTTGGGGGACGTGGACTGAAGCTTTCTTT.

This chain links TRBV4-2 with TRBJ1-1; TRBD1 is a possible D gene (6 bases). Germline loops: CDR1 LGHNA, CDR2 YNFKEQ. The CDR3 consists of 15 residues. V lost 0 bases to trimming and J lost 5 bases, with 13 bases between them. The CDR3 loop is CASSQDQQGYTEAFF. DNA of the CDR3: TGTGCCAGCAGCCAAGACCAACAGGGTTATACTGAAGCTTTCTTT.

This clone was seen a single time. The chain carries TRBV12-5 and TRBJ1-4; D is possibly TRBD1 (6 bases). V was trimmed by 6 bases and J by 4 bases, leaving 15 bases between them. CDR1 is LGHNT and CDR2 is FRNRAP in the germline V gene. The CDR3 has 15 amino acids. The CDR3 sequence is CASGTGGAGNEKLFF. CDR3 nucleotide sequence: TGTGCTAGTGGCACCGGGGGCGCCGGTAATGAAAAACTGTTTTTT.

This chain connects TRBV19 to TRBJ1-5; the D gene is possibly TRBD1 (6 bases). Germline assignment: CDR1 LNHDA and CDR2 SQIVND (reference sequence). The CDR3 spans 15 residues. V was cut by 10 bases and J by 0 bases, with 16 bases left in between. The DNA for the CDR3 is TGTGCCACCTGTTACAGGGCCTATAGCAATCAGCCCCAGCATTTT. Its translation is CATCYRAYSNQPQHF.

In this sample, this clone turned up once. The chain has TRBV6-1 and TRBJ1-2, with D possibly TRBD1 on 5 matching bases. V was clipped by 0 bases and J by 5 bases, with 22 bases between them. Germline CDR1 is MNHNS and CDR2 is SASEGT. There are 18 residues in the CDR3. The CDR3 loop reads CASSEAGAGSPFTYGYTF. DNA for the CDR3: TGTGCCAGCAGTGAAGCCGGGGCAGGATCCCCTTTTACATATGGCTACACCTTC.